This T cell receptor beta chain was obtained from a study of blood T cell repertoires in COVID-19. Study background: Sites across the United States, Italy and Spain contributed samples from acute and convalescent COVID-19. PBMCs, B-cell-depleted T cells, or T cells provided the cDNA or gDNA that made up the material.

The assay was immunoSEQ multiplex PCR, and TCRdb's table has in-frame clones only and misses some. This table has over 150,000 clones, more than 70% appearing once. Germline V gene lookup returns CDR1 ENHRY and CDR2 SYGVKD. The V end was cut by 3 bases, the J end by 8 bases, with 15 bases between. The CDR3 has 14 residues. The clonotype originates from a man aged 18 to 29 with active or convalescent COVID-19. Specimen: peripheral blood. V gene TRBV10-3 combines with J gene TRBJ2-3; possibly TRBD1 for D (6 bases). CDR3 DNA: TGTGCCATCAGTGATATAGGGACACTGGGTACGCAGTATTTT. Its translation: CAISDIGTLGTQYF.